This TCR beta chain derives from a study of T-cell reconstitution after alpha-beta-depleted transplantation in children. The CDR3 is 15 amino acids. Germline assignment: CDR1 SGHRS and CDR2 YFSETQ. V was clipped by 0 bases and J by 5 bases, with 14 bases between them. This clonotype was counted at least ten times. Unique molecular identifiers were used in preparing the TCRbeta library. TCRdb reanalysed the PCR reads using MiXCR and keeps one entry per CDR3 protein. The sample lists hundreds of thousands of distinct CDR3 sequences, 16% seen once, with 1.1% in the top ten. This sequence joins TRBV5-1 and TRBJ1-1, with a weak D call TRBD1 (5 bases). Source: PBMCs from the stem cell graft donor, taken from the stem cell graft. This TCR derives from a human donor who donated a stem cell graft to a child with acute myeloid leukemia. The CDR3 DNA follows: TGCGCCAGCAGCTTGGGCAACAGGTTGGGGACTGAAGCTTTCTTT. Translation: CASSLGNRLGTEAFF.